Listed below are T cell receptor beta chains from one sample, sequenced in a study of radiation and T cells in renal cell carcinoma. The table came from immunoSEQ multiplex PCR; TCRdb's copy has only in-frame clones and leaves some out. The sample lists 100,000 to 150,000 clones; roughly four fifths were seen once. The sample was blood, taken from a patient whose treatment included radiotherapy and nephrectomy. These receptors were taken from a woman aged 55-70 years with renal cell carcinoma. CDR3s include the opening cysteine and the closing phenylalanine or tryptophan. The order of the fields is J gene, CDR3 length, V gene, CDR3 protein.

J: TRBJ2-1
length: 17
V: TRBV4-1
CDR3: CASSQELAGVFLGEQFF

J: TRBJ2-7
length: 12
V: TRBV19
CDR3: CASSDESYEQYF

J: TRBJ2-1
length: 13
V: TRBV5-4
CDR3: CASSLDPANEQFF

J: TRBJ2-1
length: 15
V: TRBV5-4
CDR3: CASSLGGEAYNEQFF

J: NA
length: 14
V: TRBV13
CDR3: CASSLGGGANEQYF

J: TRBJ2-1
length: 17
V: TRBV5-1
CDR3: CASSPGTGLADNNEQFF

J: TRBJ2-4
length: 16
V: TRBV5-1
CDR3: CASSLGDPVAKNIQYF

J: TRBJ2-3
length: 18
V: TRBV4-1
CDR3: CASSLRGSPAGGTDTQYF

J: TRBJ1-6
length: 16
V: TRBV6-1
CDR3: CASSEAGTNYNSPLHF

J: TRBJ2-7
length: 14
V: TRBV19
CDR3: CASSTSWGAYEQYF

J: TRBJ2-2
length: 13
V: TRBV11-2
CDR3: CASSLGTGGELFF

J: TRBJ1-1
length: 14
V: TRBV28
CDR3: CASSPTPGITEAFF

J: TRBJ1-1
length: 14
V: TRBV11-1
CDR3: CASSSGPSNTEAFF

J: TRBJ2-2
length: 13
V: TRBV6-4
CDR3: CASSTTPEGELFF

J: TRBJ2-4
length: 16
V: TRBV5-8
CDR3: CASSSGGGRVKNIQYF

J: TRBJ2-5
length: 15
V: TRBV28
CDR3: CASSLPGTAQETQYF

J: TRBJ1-6
length: 15
V: TRBV5-5
CDR3: CASSRVQGMGSPLHF

J: TRBJ1-5
length: 15
V: TRBV6-5
CDR3: CASRGRAQNREPQHF

J: TRBJ2-3
length: 15
V: TRBV7-7
CDR3: CASSSGQGPTDTQYF

J: TRBJ2-7
length: 15
V: TRBV19
CDR3: CASSMDRVGAREQYF

J: TRBJ2-6
length: 13
V: TRBV5-1
CDR3: CASKQTGANVLTF

J: TRBJ1-5
length: 20
V: TRBV27
CDR3: CASGSGTGAQGTANNQPQHF

J: TRBJ2-3
length: 16
V: TRBV4-3
CDR3: CASSQDLGESTDTQYF